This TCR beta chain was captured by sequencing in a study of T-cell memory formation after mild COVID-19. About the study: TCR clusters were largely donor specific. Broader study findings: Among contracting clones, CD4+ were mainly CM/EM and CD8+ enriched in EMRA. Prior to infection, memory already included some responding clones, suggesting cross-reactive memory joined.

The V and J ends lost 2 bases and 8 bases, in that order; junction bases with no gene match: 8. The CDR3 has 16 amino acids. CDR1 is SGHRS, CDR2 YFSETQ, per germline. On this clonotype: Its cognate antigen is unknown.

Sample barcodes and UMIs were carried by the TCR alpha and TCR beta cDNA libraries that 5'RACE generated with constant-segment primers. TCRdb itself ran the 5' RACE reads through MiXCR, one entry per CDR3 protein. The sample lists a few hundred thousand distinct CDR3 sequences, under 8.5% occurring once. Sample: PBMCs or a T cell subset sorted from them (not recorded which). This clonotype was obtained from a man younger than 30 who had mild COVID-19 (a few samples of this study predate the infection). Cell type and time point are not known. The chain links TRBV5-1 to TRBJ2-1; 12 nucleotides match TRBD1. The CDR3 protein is CASSLRPGQGAHEQFF. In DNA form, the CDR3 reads TGCGCCAGCAGCTTAAGGCCGGGACAGGGGGCCCATGAGCAGTTCTTC.